Sequencing of this T cell receptor (beta chain) was carried out in a study of shared T cell receptors in the human thymus. The germline V and J ends were trimmed by 5 bases and 2 bases, with 22 bases remaining between them. Germline CDR1 and CDR2: MDHEN and SYDVKM. The CDR3 has 17 amino acids. Sequenced by immunoSEQ multiplex PCR; TCRdb stores in-frame clones only, minus some. This sample has 640,000 or so clones, with more than 70% found just once. The same sample was also studied in work on human thymus T cells.

The source is a boy younger than two with a congenital heart defect. Source material: thymocytes. The rearrangement uses TRBV28 and TRBJ2-7; D possibly corresponds to TRBD1 (5 bases). CDR3 residues: CASSLWKGFGVPYEQYF. For the CDR3, the DNA is TGTGCCAGCAGTCTTTGGAAGGGGTTTGGGGTTCCCTACGAGCAGTACTTC.